This is a list of T cell receptor beta chains from one sample in a study of regulatory T cells in long-lasting Graves disease. TCRdb reprocessed the multiplex PCR reads via MiXCR and lists one record per CDR3 protein. The sample includes fewer than 650,000 distinct CDR3 sequences, around 17% of them seen just once. In addition, the sample was reused for a study of T cells in Graves' hyperthyroidism and ophthalmopathy.

This material consisted of peripheral blood mononuclear cells (PBMCs), taken at new diagnosis, from a patient treated with antithyroid drugs. All receptors come from a woman aged 25 to 39 with Graves disease. The CDR3 runs from the conserved cysteine through the conserved F or W. A D gene is named only where the DNA matches it firmly. Only part of the rows carry a size: once, few, many, or a class if the clone is expanded.

J: TRBJ1-1; V: TRBV2; D: .; size: few; CDR3: CASTLNRAEAFF; DNA: TGTGCCAGCACCCTGAACAGGGCAGAAGCTTTCTTT
J: TRBJ2-3; V: TRBV11-2; D: .; size: many; CDR3: CASSVGRVSPDTQYF; DNA: TGTGCCAGCAGCGTCGGCCGAGTGAGCCCAGATACGCAGTATTTT
J: TRBJ2-1; V: TRBV6-2/TRBV6-3; D: TRBD2; size: many; CDR3: CASSYRAPGLAGYNEQFF; DNA: TGTGCCAGCAGTTACCGCGCCCCGGGACTAGCGGGCTACAATGAGCAGTTCTTC
J: TRBJ1-4; V: TRBV27; D: .; size: .; CDR3: CASSPRVNGPGEKLFF; DNA: TGTGCCAGCAGCCCACGGGTCAATGGACCGGGTGAAAAACTGTTTTTT
J: TRBJ1-6; V: TRBV12-3/TRBV12-4; D: .; size: many; CDR3: CASSERWVESPLHF; DNA: TGTGCCAGCAGTGAACGGTGGGTCGAGTCACCCCTCCACTTT
J: TRBJ2-5; V: TRBV28; D: .; size: many; CDR3: CASIPRVGSQETQYF; DNA: TGTGCCAGCATACCCCGGGTCGGAAGCCAAGAGACCCAGTACTTC
J: TRBJ1-4; V: TRBV27; D: TRBD1; size: many; CDR3: CASSFLDRGNEKLFF; DNA: TGTGCCAGCAGTTTCTTGGACAGGGGGAATGAAAAACTGTTTTTT
J: TRBJ2-3; V: TRBV7-2; D: TRBD2; size: many; CDR3: CASSFRRGGDTQYF; DNA: TGTGCCAGCAGCTTTAGGCGGGGGGGGGATACGCAGTATTTT
J: TRBJ2-1; V: TRBV28; D: .; size: many; CDR3: CASLKGAGAYEQFF; DNA: TGTGCCAGTCTCAAAGGGGCAGGGGCCTATGAGCAGTTCTTC
J: TRBJ2-7; V: TRBV28; D: .; size: many; CDR3: CASRTGSSYEQYF; DNA: TGTGCCTCAAGAACGGGTAGCTCCTACGAGCAGTACTTC
J: TRBJ1-5; V: TRBV2; D: .; size: .; CDR3: CASSERKLDRNQPQHF; DNA: TGTGCCAGCAGTGAAAGGAAGTTAGACCGAAATCAGCCCCAGCATTTT
J: TRBJ1-3; V: TRBV24-1; D: .; size: .; CDR3: CATSDPQSSGNTIYF; DNA: TGTGCCACCAGTGACCCTCAGAGCTCTGGAAACACCATATATTTT
J: TRBJ1-3; V: TRBV6-1; D: .; size: few; CDR3: CASSRTPGDSGNTIYF; DNA: TGTGCCAGCAGTCGAACGCCCGGCGACTCTGGAAACACCATATATTTT
J: TRBJ2-3; V: TRBV6-5; D: .; size: .; CDR3: CTSSYGRLVGLGDTQYF; DNA: TGTACCAGCAGTTACGGGCGGCTAGTGGGCTTGGGGGATACGCAGTATTTT
J: TRBJ2-3; V: TRBV6-1; D: TRBD2; size: .; CDR3: CASSSPGLVSDTQYF; DNA: TGTGCCAGCAGCTCCCCGGGACTAGTGTCAGATACGCAGTATTTT
J: TRBJ1-1; V: TRBV28; D: TRBD1; size: many; CDR3: CASRWTGSAFF; DNA: TGTGCCAGCAGATGGACAGGGAGTGCTTTCTTT
J: TRBJ2-1; V: TRBV24-1; D: TRBD1; size: many; CDR3: CATSKRDRAYNEQFF; DNA: TGTGCCACCAGTAAAAGGGACAGGGCGTACAATGAGCAGTTCTTC
J: TRBJ2-5; V: TRBV7-3; D: TRBD1; size: .; CDR3: CASSFGTGEGETQYF; DNA: TGTGCCAGCAGCTTCGGGACAGGGGAGGGGGAGACCCAGTACTTC
J: TRBJ1-5; V: TRBV19; D: .; size: many; CDR3: CASKWQPNSNQPQHF; DNA: TGTGCCAGTAAGTGGCAGCCGAATAGCAATCAGCCCCAGCATTTT
J: TRBJ2-7; V: TRBV20-1; D: .; size: .; CDR3: CSARSGTVSYEQYF; DNA: TGCAGTGCCAGGTCCGGGACGGTGTCCTACGAGCAGTACTTC
J: TRBJ1-1; V: TRBV7-6; D: TRBD1; size: .; CDR3: CASSLQGAYSEAFF; DNA: TGTGCCAGCAGCCTTCAGGGGGCCTACTCAGAAGCTTTCTTT
J: TRBJ2-7; V: TRBV5-1; D: TRBD2; size: .; CDR3: CASSLVGLAVNEQYF; DNA: TGCGCCAGCAGCTTGGTGGGACTAGCGGTGAACGAGCAGTACTTC
J: TRBJ1-1; V: TRBV2; D: .; size: many; CDR3: CASSQGITEAFF; DNA: TGTGCCAGCAGCCAGGGTATCACTGAAGCTTTCTTT
J: TRBJ1-6; V: TRBV4-1; D: .; size: few; CDR3: CASSQGTENSPLHF; DNA: TGCGCCAGCAGCCAAGGTACAGAGAATTCACCCCTCCACTTT
J: TRBJ1-5; V: TRBV5-8; D: .; size: few; CDR3: CASSLKVPPEVAQHF; DNA: TGTGCCAGCAGCTTAAAAGTTCCTCCTGAGGTGGCCCAGCATTTT
J: TRBJ2-3; V: TRBV7-2; D: TRBD2; size: few; CDR3: CASSLTGAGRTFTDTQYF; DNA: TGTGCCAGCAGCTTAACCGGGGCCGGGAGGACCTTCACAGATACGCAGTATTTT
J: TRBJ2-1; V: TRBV12-3/TRBV12-4; D: .; size: many; CDR3: CASSYQGGLYNEQFF; DNA: TGTGCCAGCAGTTACCAGGGGGGCCTCTACAATGAGCAGTTCTTC
J: TRBJ2-1; V: TRBV27; D: .; size: many; CDR3: CASSSPNSNEQFF; DNA: TGTGCCAGCAGTAGCCCTAATAGCAATGAGCAGTTCTTC
J: TRBJ1-1; V: TRBV10-3; D: TRBD1; size: many; CDR3: CAISESQGGMDTEAFF; DNA: TGTGCCATCAGTGAGTCCCAGGGGGGGATGGACACTGAAGCTTTCTTT
J: TRBJ2-3; V: TRBV9; D: .; size: few; CDR3: CASSVNGQGTDTQYF; DNA: TGTGCCAGCAGCGTAAATGGTCAGGGGACAGATACGCAGTATTTT
J: TRBJ2-7; V: TRBV28; D: TRBD2; size: many; CDR3: CASSPGLAGGHEQYF; DNA: TGTGCCAGCAGCCCTGGACTAGCGGGAGGGCACGAGCAGTACTTC
J: TRBJ2-1; V: TRBV5-4; D: .; size: .; CDR3: CASSSGLSSTDEQFF; DNA: TGTGCCAGCAGCTCCGGACTATCTTCGACCGATGAGCAGTTCTTC
J: TRBJ2-1; V: TRBV29-1; D: .; size: many; CDR3: CSVAPGGRVSYNEQFF; DNA: TGCAGCGTTGCCCCCGGGGGGCGGGTGTCCTACAATGAGCAGTTCTTC
J: TRBJ2-2; V: TRBV27; D: .; size: many; CDR3: CASSPGGGKGRIAGELFF; DNA: TGTGCCAGCAGTCCTGGTGGTGGGAAGGGCAGGATTGCCGGGGAGCTGTTTTTT
J: TRBJ2-5; V: TRBV3-1; D: .; size: many; CDR3: CASSQYAETQYF; DNA: TGTGCCAGCAGCCAATACGCAGAGACCCAGTACTTC
J: TRBJ1-6; V: TRBV20-1; D: .; size: once; CDR3: CSARDRDNSPLHF; DNA: TGCAGTGCTAGAGACAGGGACAATTCACCCCTCCACTTT
J: TRBJ2-7; V: TRBV27; D: .; size: few; CDR3: CASSSYETGTSYEQYF; DNA: TGTGCCAGCAGCTCATACGAGACAGGGACTTCCTACGAGCAGTACTTC
J: TRBJ2-2; V: TRBV7-2; D: .; size: many; CDR3: CASTEINTGELFF; DNA: TGTGCCAGCACCGAAATCAACACCGGGGAGCTGTTTTTT
J: TRBJ2-3; V: TRBV7-3; D: .; size: many; CDR3: CASSLTSSSTDTQYF; DNA: TGTGCCAGCAGCTTAACCAGTTCTAGCACAGATACGCAGTATTTT
J: TRBJ2-3; V: TRBV4-1; D: TRBD2; size: .; CDR3: CASSQVDSSGRPADTQYF; DNA: TGCGCCAGCAGCCAAGTTGATTCTAGCGGGAGGCCCGCAGATACGCAGTATTTT
J: TRBJ2-1; V: TRBV9; D: TRBD2; size: .; CDR3: CASSGGLADYNEQFF; DNA: TGTGCCAGCAGCGGGGGACTAGCGGATTACAATGAGCAGTTCTTC
J: TRBJ2-2; V: TRBV29-1; D: TRBD2; size: many; CDR3: CSVSTSGSAAGELFF; DNA: TGCAGCGTTTCGACTAGCGGGAGCGCGGCCGGGGAGCTGTTTTTT
J: TRBJ2-7; V: TRBV7-2; D: TRBD1; size: many; CDR3: CASSQIGQALGEQYF; DNA: TGTGCCAGCAGCCAAATCGGACAGGCCCTGGGCGAGCAGTACTTC
J: TRBJ1-2; V: TRBV4-1; D: .; size: .; CDR3: CASSQGYSPNYGYTF; DNA: TGCGCCAGCAGCCAGGGTTACAGCCCGAACTATGGCTACACCTTC
J: TRBJ2-7; V: TRBV6-9; D: .; size: many; CDR3: CASSYLVDSRYEQYF; DNA: TGTGCCAGCAGTTACCTCGTGGACTCCCGCTACGAGCAGTACTTC